A selection of T cell receptor beta chains follows, all from one sample in a study of T cell changes during pregnancy in multiple sclerosis. The assay was immunoSEQ multiplex PCR, and TCRdb's table has in-frame clones only and misses some. The sample holds approximately 110,000 clones, 91% seen once. The source was peripheral blood, collected after pregnancy. These receptor sequences come from a female donor with multiple sclerosis, enrolled in a pregnancy study. Each CDR3 is given with its conserved first and last residue. A D gene is named only where the DNA matches it firmly. Size tells how often a clone was seen (once, few, many) or the class of an expanded clone, and some rows leave it out.

D | J | V | size | DNA | CDR3
- | TRBJ2-2 | TRBV5-1 | - | TGCGCCAGCAGCGAGGGTCCCCAAGGCGGGGAGCTGTTTTTT | CASSEGPQGGELFF
- | TRBJ2-3 | TRBV1 | few | TGCACCAGCAGCCACTATACGACAGGCCGGGATACGCAGTATTTT | CTSSHYTTGRDTQYF
- | TRBJ2-2 | TRBV2 | - | TGTGCCGGAGGGGGCGTCCCCGGGGAGCTGTTTTTT | CAGGGVPGELFF
TRBD2 | TRBJ2-7 | TRBV5-8 | - | TGTGCCAGCAGCTTGGTAGCGCTAGCGGGGGAGTACGAGCAGTACTTC | CASSLVALAGEYEQYF
- | TRBJ2-5 | TRBV7-3 | once | TGTGCCAGCAGCTTGGGGCAGCAAGAGACCCAGTACTTC | CASSLGQQETQYF
TRBD1 | TRBJ1-5 | TRBV2 | - | TGTGCCAGCACCCTCGGGGAACAGGGGAGTCAGCCCCAGCATTTT | CASTLGEQGSQPQHF
TRBD2 | TRBJ2-2 | TRBV19 | - | TGTGCCAGTAAGGCGGGACTAGCGGGGAAAACGAACACCGGGGAGCTGTTTTTT | CASKAGLAGKTNTGELFF
TRBD1 | TRBJ1-5 | TRBV19 | - | TGTGCCAGTAGGCCACATGGCGACAGGGGGCATCAGCCCCAGCATTTT | CASRPHGDRGHQPQHF
- | TRBJ2-7 | TRBV6-6 | - | TGTGCCAGCAGTTACCTTGCGGACTACGAGCAGTACTTC | CASSYLADYEQYF
- | TRBJ2-1 | TRBV27 | - | TGTGCCAGCAGCGCGGCCGGACAGAAGAATTACAATGAGCAGTTCTTC | CASSAAGQKNYNEQFF
TRBD2 | TRBJ2-3 | TRBV5-6 | - | TGTGCCAGCAGCCCAAGCCCGTCGGGGGGAGATACGCAGTATTTT | CASSPSPSGGDTQYF
- | TRBJ1-2 | TRBV27 | - | TGTGCCAGCAGGGGGGGGACGGATGGCTACACCTTC | CASRGGTDGYTF
- | TRBJ2-1 | TRBV7-6 | - | TGTGCCAGCACCACTGACATTCCAGGGGAGCAGTTCTTC | CASTTDIPGEQFF
- | TRBJ1-2 | TRBV18 | - | TGTGCCAGCTCACCCGTCCAGGGTTCTGTTGTTGGCTACACCTTC | CASSPVQGSVVGYTF
- | TRBJ1-2 | TRBV7-3 | - | TGTGCCAGCAGCTCGGACACCTATGGGGGCTACACCTTC | CASSSDTYGGYTF
- | TRBJ2-1 | TRBV19 | - | TGTGCCAGTAGTATAGGGGGGAGGAATGAGCAGTTCTTC | CASSIGGRNEQFF
TRBD1 | TRBJ1-2 | TRBV5-1 | - | TGCGCCAGCAGCTTGGATGTGAAGGGGGCAGGGGGTGGCTACACCTTC | CASSLDVKGAGGGYTF
TRBD1 | TRBJ1-6 | TRBV19 | - | TGTGCCAGTAGAGGGACAGATAATTCACCCCTCCACTTT | CASRGTDNSPLHF
- | TRBJ1-6 | TRBV9 | - | TGTGCCAGCAGCGTAGTAGGGAGCGGTTCACCCCTCCACTTT | CASSVVGSGSPLHF
- | TRBJ2-5 | TRBV18 | - | TGTGCCAGCTCACCCGTTGGAGAACAAGAGACCCAGTACTTC | CASSPVGEQETQYF
TRBD1 | TRBJ2-7 | TRBV10-2 | - | TGCGCCAGCAGTCTACAGGGGGCTGACTACGAGCAGTACTTC | CASSLQGADYEQYF
- | TRBJ2-5 | TRBV19 | - | TGTGCCAGTAGTATGTTCGGGGGTGGCCAAGAGACCCAGTACTTC | CASSMFGGGQETQYF
- | TRBJ1-5 | TRBV9 | - | TGTGCCAGCAGCCCCGACGGGGGGTACGGTCAGCCCCAGCATTTT | CASSPDGGYGQPQHF
TRBD1 | TRBJ1-5 | TRBV6-6 | - | TGTGCCAGTCTACGCATGGGACAGGTAAATCAGCCCCAGCATTTT | CASLRMGQVNQPQHF
TRBD1 | TRBJ1-1 | TRBV25-1 | - | TGTGCCAGCAGTGATGTCGCCAGGGGGCGGGCGGCTTTCTTT | CASSDVARGRAAFF
TRBD1 | TRBJ1-5 | TRBV6-1 | - | TGTGCCAGCAGCGGACAGGGGGATCAGCCCCAGCATTTT | CASSGQGDQPQHF
TRBD1 | TRBJ1-6 | TRBV6-4 | few | TGTGCCAGCAGCCGGGACAGGGGTTCACCCCTCCACTTT | CASSRDRGSPLHF
- | TRBJ1-2 | TRBV6-5 | - | TGTGCCAGCAGTCAACAGGGATTCCATGGCTACACCTTC | CASSQQGFHGYTF
- | TRBJ2-5 | TRBV25-1 | - | TGTGCCAGCAGTGACTCCTCCCTGGGGGCCTGGGAGACCCAGTACTTC | CASSDSSLGAWETQYF
TRBD2 | TRBJ2-5 | TRBV19 | - | TGTGCCAGTAGGACGACTAGCGGGGGGCGGGAGACCCAGTACTTC | CASRTTSGGRETQYF
TRBD1 | TRBJ2-7 | TRBV14 | - | TGTGCCAGCAGCCAAGCCGGGACAGGGAGCGAGCAGTACTTC | CASSQAGTGSEQYF
TRBD1 | TRBJ2-1 | TRBV6-1 | - | TGTGCCAGCAGTGAGGACAGGGGCAAGGGTGAGCAGTTCTTC | CASSEDRGKGEQFF
- | TRBJ2-7 | TRBV11-3 | - | TGTGCCAGCAGCTCGGGGGACTACGAGCAGTACTTC | CASSSGDYEQYF
- | TRBJ1-2 | TRBV11-2 | - | TGTGCCAGCAGCTTACTATCCGGACAAACTAACTATGGCTACACCTTC | CASSLLSGQTNYGYTF
- | TRBJ1-1 | TRBV15 | few | TGTGCCACCACATCGGACAGGAACACTGAAGCTTTCTTT | CATTSDRNTEAFF
TRBD1 | TRBJ1-1 | TRBV5-6 | few | TGTGCCAGCAGCTTGGGATGGACAGGGGTGAGCACTGAAGCTTTCTTT | CASSLGWTGVSTEAFF
- | TRBJ1-5 | TRBV13 | - | TGTGCCAGCAGCTTAGGGCGCAGGCCAAATCAGCCCCAGCATTTT | CASSLGRRPNQPQHF
- | TRBJ2-1 | TRBV11-2 | - | TGTGCCAGCAGCTTAGCGGGAACCGAGCAGTTCTTC | CASSLAGTEQFF
- | TRBJ1-3 | TRBV30 | - | TGTGCCTGGGGGCAAACTGGAAACACCATATATTTT | CAWGQTGNTIYF
- | TRBJ1-3 | TRBV10-3 | - | TGTGCCATCAGTGGCAGGGACTCTGGAAACACCATATATTTT | CAISGRDSGNTIYF
- | TRBJ2-7 | TRBV5-1 | - | TGCGCCAGCAGCGCGAACCTATACGAGCAGTACTTC | CASSANLYEQYF
- | TRBJ1-1 | TRBV4-2 | - | TGTGCCAGCAGCCAAGATCGTAGTACGGGGAACACTGAAGCTTTCTTT | CASSQDRSTGNTEAFF
- | TRBJ2-5 | TRBV6-6 | - | TGTGCCAGCAGTCCCCTGACAGGAGAGACCCAGTACTTC | CASSPLTGETQYF
TRBD2 | TRBJ2-5 | TRBV7-3 | - | TGTGCCAGCAGCTCAGGACTAGAAGAGACCCAGTACTTC | CASSSGLEETQYF
- | TRBJ1-2 | TRBV20-1 | - | TGCAGTCTGAGTGGCTACACCTTC | CSLSGYTF
TRBD2 | TRBJ2-3 | TRBV11-2 | - | TGTGCCAGCAGCCGGTTTTTCGGACTAGCGGGGTCTGTAGATACGCAGTATTTT | CASSRFFGLAGSVDTQYF
- | TRBJ2-5 | TRBV2 | - | TGTGCCAGCAGTGGGAGGGGCCCGGACGCCCAGTACTTC | CASSGRGPDAQYF
TRBD1 | TRBJ1-5 | TRBV11-2 | - | TGTGCCAGCAGCCCCGGGGACAGGGGGAGTCAGCCCCAGCATTTT | CASSPGDRGSQPQHF
- | TRBJ1-1 | TRBV7-8 | - | TGTGCCAGCAGCTTACAGTCGAACACTGAAGCTTTCTTT | CASSLQSNTEAFF
TRBD2 | TRBJ2-7 | TRBV2 | - | TGTGCCAGCAGCCAGGGGCCTAGCTTGGGCGGGAGGGGTTACGAGCAGTACTTC | CASSQGPSLGGRGYEQYF
TRBD1 | TRBJ1-6 | TRBV5-6 | - | TGTGCCAGCAGCTCGACAGGGGGTAACTATAATTCACCCCTCCACTTT | CASSSTGGNYNSPLHF
- | TRBJ2-7 | TRBV18 | - | TGTGCCAGCTCTCCCGCCCGGGGTGGAAACGAGCAGTACTTC | CASSPARGGNEQYF
- | TRBJ2-1 | TRBV5-5 | - | TGTGCCAGCGACCGGGCCTACAATGAGCAGTTCTTC | CASDRAYNEQFF
- | TRBJ1-2 | TRBV6-4 | - | TGTGCCAGCTCCACACTTGGGGCAGAACATAACTATGGCTACACCTTC | CASSTLGAEHNYGYTF